The rows below give T cell receptor beta chains drawn from one sample of a study of cytomegalovirus exposure and HLA in healthy donors. Assay used: immunoSEQ multiplex PCR; TCRdb lists only in-frame clones, some missing. The table lists about 330,000 clones, approximately 90% of them singletons. The material sequenced was PBMCs. The receptor set was obtained from a woman aged 30 to 39 in good health and CMV-seropositive. The CDR3 runs from the conserved cysteine through the conserved F or W. Fields, in order: clone size, J gene, D gene, V gene, CDR3 protein, CDR3 DNA. The D gene is left open where the match is weak. Rows may omit the clone size; those that give it use once, few, many or a size class.

abundance: NA
j_gene: TRBJ2-1
d_gene: NA
v_gene: TRBV6-5
CDR3aa: CASSYSSGRDYNEQFF
CDR3nt: TGTGCCAGCAGTTACTCTTCGGGGCGGGACTACAATGAGCAGTTCTTC

abundance: few
j_gene: TRBJ2-2
d_gene: NA
v_gene: TRBV5-1
CDR3aa: CASSLDPGLAGELFF
CDR3nt: TGCGCCAGCAGCTTGGACCCCGGGCTTGCCGGGGAGCTGTTTTTT

abundance: NA
j_gene: TRBJ2-1
d_gene: TRBD1
v_gene: TRBV6-5
CDR3aa: CASSQDRGSYNEQFF
CDR3nt: TGTGCCAGCAGTCAGGACAGGGGCTCCTACAATGAGCAGTTCTTC

abundance: NA
j_gene: TRBJ1-1
d_gene: NA
v_gene: TRBV2
CDR3aa: CASSGEQNTEAFF
CDR3nt: TGTGCCAGCAGTGGAGAACAGAACACTGAAGCTTTCTTT

abundance: NA
j_gene: TRBJ1-2
d_gene: TRBD1
v_gene: TRBV7-6
CDR3aa: CASSSPGQGAKGYTF
CDR3nt: TGTGCCAGCAGCTCACCGGGACAGGGGGCTAAAGGCTACACCTTC

abundance: NA
j_gene: TRBJ1-1
d_gene: NA
v_gene: TRBV9
CDR3aa: CASSVEGSTGVF
CDR3nt: TGTGCCAGCAGCGTAGAAGGCAGTACGGGCGTCTTT

abundance: NA
j_gene: TRBJ2-3
d_gene: NA
v_gene: TRBV6-1
CDR3aa: CASSERDRRTDTQYF
CDR3nt: TGTGCCAGCAGTGAACGGGACCGACGCACAGATACGCAGTATTTT

abundance: NA
j_gene: TRBJ2-3
d_gene: NA
v_gene: TRBV4-1
CDR3aa: CASSQDRGLPTDTQYF
CDR3nt: TGCGCCAGCAGCCAAGATCGAGGTCTCCCTACGGATACGCAGTATTTT

abundance: NA
j_gene: TRBJ2-3
d_gene: NA
v_gene: TRBV6-4
CDR3aa: CASSDRPQGGTQYF
CDR3nt: TGTGCCAGCAGTGACAGACCCCAGGGGGGGACACAGTATTTT

abundance: NA
j_gene: TRBJ2-2
d_gene: NA
v_gene: TRBV11-3
CDR3aa: CASSTQGLGSGELFF
CDR3nt: TGTGCCAGCAGCACCCAGGGGCTTGGCTCCGGGGAGCTGTTTTTT

abundance: NA
j_gene: TRBJ1-1
d_gene: NA
v_gene: TRBV9
CDR3aa: CASSPGGVQAFF
CDR3nt: TGTGCCAGCAGCCCCGGCGGGGTTCAAGCTTTCTTT

abundance: NA
j_gene: TRBJ2-3
d_gene: NA
v_gene: TRBV6-1
CDR3aa: CASSRALNTDTQYF
CDR3nt: TGTGCCAGCAGTCGGGCCCTAAACACAGATACGCAGTATTTT

abundance: NA
j_gene: TRBJ2-3
d_gene: NA
v_gene: TRBV6-6
CDR3aa: CASSEVVTDTQYF
CDR3nt: TGTGCCAGCTCAGAAGTGGTTACAGATACGCAGTATTTT

abundance: NA
j_gene: TRBJ1-5
d_gene: NA
v_gene: TRBV30
CDR3aa: CAWSVGGARNQPQHF
CDR3nt: TGTGCCTGGAGTGTAGGGGGGGCGCGCAATCAGCCCCAGCATTTT

abundance: NA
j_gene: TRBJ1-1
d_gene: NA
v_gene: TRBV7-9
CDR3aa: CASSLRQVNTEAFF
CDR3nt: TGTGCCAGCAGCTTGAGGCAGGTGAACACTGAAGCTTTCTTT

abundance: few
j_gene: TRBJ2-4
d_gene: NA
v_gene: TRBV19
CDR3aa: CASTPAGLGIQRNIQYF
CDR3nt: TGTGCCAGTACCCCCGCGGGCCTAGGGATTCAGCGAAACATTCAGTACTTC

abundance: NA
j_gene: TRBJ1-3
d_gene: TRBD1
v_gene: TRBV4-1
CDR3aa: CASSQDGRQGAAGNTIYF
CDR3nt: TGCGCCAGCAGCCAAGACGGTAGACAGGGGGCAGCTGGAAACACCATATATTTT

abundance: NA
j_gene: TRBJ2-5
d_gene: NA
v_gene: TRBV29-1
CDR3aa: CSVERAYYDEETQYF
CDR3nt: TGCAGCGTTGAGCGCGCCTATTACGACGAAGAGACCCAGTACTTC

abundance: NA
j_gene: TRBJ2-7
d_gene: TRBD1
v_gene: TRBV4-2
CDR3aa: CASSQEAGGYYEQYF
CDR3nt: TGTGCCAGCAGCCAAGAGGCAGGGGGCTATTACGAGCAGTACTTC

abundance: NA
j_gene: TRBJ2-7
d_gene: NA
v_gene: TRBV7-3
CDR3aa: CASSSMPGLQPDEQYF
CDR3nt: TGTGCCAGCAGCTCAATGCCGGGACTCCAGCCGGACGAGCAGTACTTC

abundance: NA
j_gene: TRBJ2-7
d_gene: TRBD1
v_gene: TRBV19
CDR3aa: CASSIGQGSYEQYF
CDR3nt: TGTGCCAGTAGTATCGGACAGGGCTCCTACGAGCAGTACTTC

abundance: NA
j_gene: TRBJ1-2
d_gene: NA
v_gene: TRBV7-6
CDR3aa: CASSRQANYGYTF
CDR3nt: TGTGCCAGCAGCCGGCAAGCTAACTATGGCTACACCTTC

abundance: NA
j_gene: TRBJ2-3
d_gene: TRBD2
v_gene: TRBV7-9
CDR3aa: CASSLDRASGGTQYF
CDR3nt: TGTGCCAGCAGCTTAGATCGGGCTAGCGGGGGAACGCAGTATTTT

abundance: NA
j_gene: TRBJ1-2
d_gene: NA
v_gene: TRBV27
CDR3aa: CASSLGGNYGYTF
CDR3nt: TGTGCCAGCAGTTTGGGGGGGAACTATGGCTACACCTTC

abundance: NA
j_gene: TRBJ1-5
d_gene: NA
v_gene: TRBV4-3
CDR3aa: CASSQVTGNQPQHF
CDR3nt: TGCGCCAGCAGCCAAGTTACAGGCAATCAGCCCCAGCATTTT

abundance: NA
j_gene: TRBJ2-2
d_gene: NA
v_gene: TRBV6-6
CDR3aa: CASEGPGELFF
CDR3nt: TGTGCCAGCGAGGGGCCCGGGGAGCTGTTTTTT

abundance: NA
j_gene: TRBJ1-1
d_gene: NA
v_gene: TRBV30
CDR3aa: CAWRRTGTEAFF
CDR3nt: TGTGCCTGGAGGAGGACTGGCACTGAAGCTTTCTTT

abundance: NA
j_gene: TRBJ1-2
d_gene: NA
v_gene: TRBV29-1
CDR3aa: CSVLTYGYTF
CDR3nt: TGCAGCGTTCTAACCTATGGCTACACCTTC

abundance: NA
j_gene: TRBJ2-7
d_gene: NA
v_gene: TRBV28
CDR3aa: CASSLRDNTYEQYF
CDR3nt: TGTGCCAGCAGTTTAAGGGACAACACCTACGAGCAGTACTTC

abundance: few
j_gene: TRBJ2-5
d_gene: TRBD2
v_gene: TRBV6-5
CDR3aa: CASTLLAGVKETQYF
CDR3nt: TGTGCCAGCACCTTACTAGCGGGGGTGAAAGAGACCCAGTACTTC

abundance: NA
j_gene: TRBJ1-4
d_gene: NA
v_gene: TRBV15
CDR3aa: CATSTRASDEKLFF
CDR3nt: TGTGCCACCAGTACACGGGCTTCTGATGAAAAACTGTTTTTT

abundance: NA
j_gene: TRBJ1-2
d_gene: TRBD1
v_gene: TRBV7-9
CDR3aa: CASSRPMGQGNGYTF
CDR3nt: TGTGCCAGCAGCCGTCCCATGGGACAGGGGAATGGCTACACCTTC

abundance: NA
j_gene: TRBJ1-3
d_gene: NA
v_gene: TRBV9
CDR3aa: CASSVGRGSGNTIYF
CDR3nt: TGTGCCAGCAGCGTAGGGAGGGGGTCAGGAAACACCATATATTTT